Listed below are T cell receptor beta chains from one sample, sequenced in a study of identical twins. Each CDR3 protein gets one entry after TCRdb re-called the 5' RACE reads with MiXCR. Found here are approximately 670,000 distinct CDR3 sequences, 6.1% of them singletons; the top ten hold approximately 1.6%. The sample consisted of naive T cells sorted from blood. Receptors were obtained from a man between 18 and 29 years old in good health. Each CDR3 is given with its conserved first and last residue. A D gene is named only where the DNA matches it firmly. Clone size is not always given. Where it is, it says once, few, many or a class for expanded clones.

TRBV27	-	TRBJ2-1	-	CASRGVRGSSYNEQFF	TGTGCCAGCAGGGGGGTTAGGGGCAGCTCCTACAATGAGCAGTTCTTC
TRBV5-1	TRBD1	TRBJ2-2	many	CASSRQGANTGELFF	TGCGCCAGCAGCCGGCAGGGGGCGAACACCGGGGAGCTGTTTTTT
TRBV5-1	TRBD2	TRBJ2-1	many	CASSLEVAGGGNEQFF	TGCGCCAGCAGCTTGGAGGTAGCGGGAGGGGGCAATGAGCAGTTCTTC
TRBV27	-	TRBJ2-7	many	CASSLWPGSYEQYF	TGTGCCAGCAGTTTATGGCCAGGTTCCTACGAGCAGTACTTC
TRBV12-3/TRBV12-4	TRBD1	TRBJ1-1	many	CASRSGQLNTEAFF	TGTGCCAGCAGGTCGGGACAGCTGAACACTGAAGCTTTCTTT
TRBV7-2	-	TRBJ1-6	few	CASSLEAGGDSPLHF	TGTGCCAGCAGCTTAGAGGCGGGAGGGGATTCACCCCTCCACTTT
TRBV20-1	TRBD2	TRBJ2-5	many	CSARDRGGGGTQYF	TGCAGTGCCCGAGACCGGGGGGGAGGGGGGACCCAGTACTTC
TRBV12-3/TRBV12-4	TRBD2	TRBJ2-1	many	CASSLRGRGNNEQFF	TGTGCCAGCAGTTTACGCGGGAGGGGCAACAATGAGCAGTTCTTC
TRBV28	-	TRBJ1-4	few	CASSSNRDISVLNEKLFF	TGTGCCAGCAGTAGCAACCGGGACATCTCTGTCCTTAATGAAAAACTGTTTTTT
TRBV7-8	TRBD1	TRBJ2-7	-	CASAGQDLRARGEQYF	TGTGCGTCCGCGGGACAGGACTTAAGAGCTCGGGGCGAGCAGTACTTC
TRBV10-3	-	TRBJ2-1	many	CAISGDGSNEQFF	TGTGCCATCAGTGGTGACGGATCCAATGAGCAGTTCTTC
TRBV11-2	TRBD2	TRBJ2-3	many	CASSIIWGTSGRAQADTQYF	TGTGCCAGCAGCATTATTTGGGGGACTAGCGGGAGGGCTCAGGCAGATACGCAGTATTTT
TRBV6-1	TRBD2	TRBJ2-7	few	CASSRTSIYEQYF	TGTGCCAGCAGCAGGACTAGCATCTACGAGCAGTACTTC
TRBV6-5	TRBD1	TRBJ2-1	-	CASSYSPTGAYNEQFF	TGTGCCAGCAGTTACTCCCCGACAGGGGCCTACAATGAGCAGTTCTTC
TRBV12-3/TRBV12-4	TRBD1	TRBJ1-2	many	CASSPTGGGGGYTF	TGTGCCAGCAGTCCGACAGGGGGAGGTGGAGGCTACACCTTC
TRBV12-3/TRBV12-4	-	TRBJ2-5	many	CASSFTRDEETQYF	TGTGCCAGCAGTTTCACAAGGGACGAAGAGACCCAGTACTTC
TRBV4-2	-	TRBJ2-3	few	CASSQEVSGGGPTDTQYF	TGTGCCAGCAGCCAAGAAGTTTCCGGGGGAGGACCCACAGATACGCAGTATTTT
TRBV10-3	TRBD1	TRBJ2-3	many	CAISGETGGLTSATDTQYF	TGTGCCATCAGTGGAGAGACAGGGGGCCTGACTAGCGCCACAGATACGCAGTATTTT
TRBV13	TRBD1	TRBJ2-5	few	CASGGHRGEETQYF	TGTGCCAGCGGGGGACACAGGGGGGAAGAGACCCAGTACTTC
TRBV11-2	-	TRBJ1-1	few	CASSLHRSTEAFF	TGTGCCAGCAGCTTACACAGAAGCACTGAAGCTTTCTTT
TRBV29-1	-	TRBJ1-1	many	CSASETTQAFF	TGCAGCGCCAGCGAAACAACCCAAGCTTTCTTT
TRBV6-2/TRBV6-3	-	TRBJ1-5	few	CASGASVNQPQHF	TGTGCCAGTGGGGCTTCGGTCAATCAGCCCCAGCATTTT
TRBV19	TRBD1	TRBJ2-1	-	CASSIGDRVEQFF	TGTGCCAGTAGTATAGGGGACAGGGTTGAGCAGTTCTTC
TRBV12-3/TRBV12-4	-	TRBJ2-1	many	CASSQSSYNEQFF	TGTGCCAGCAGTCAGAGCTCCTACAATGAGCAGTTCTTC
TRBV29-1	-	TRBJ2-2	many	CSGRGRNTGELFF	TGCAGCGGGAGGGGGCGGAACACCGGGGAGCTGTTTTTT
TRBV7-8	-	TRBJ2-3	many	CASSLIRGTQYF	TGTGCCAGCAGCTTAATAAGGGGTACGCAGTATTTT
TRBV30	-	TRBJ2-7	few	CAWQEGGEQYF	TGTGCCTGGCAAGAGGGTGGCGAGCAGTACTTC
TRBV7-6	-	TRBJ2-5	-	CASSLGEIQETQYF	TGTGCCAGCAGCTTAGGAGAAATTCAAGAGACCCAGTACTTC
TRBV30	-	TRBJ1-1	few	CAWIRVFDSEAFF	TGTGCCTGGATCCGGGTATTCGACAGTGAAGCTTTCTTT
TRBV18	TRBD1	TRBJ1-1	many	CASSPKDRGITEAFF	TGTGCCAGCTCACCAAAGGACAGGGGTATCACTGAAGCTTTCTTT
TRBV12-3/TRBV12-4	TRBD2	TRBJ2-1	many	CASSYTSGGYNEQFF	TGTGCCAGCAGTTACACTAGCGGGGGCTACAATGAGCAGTTCTTC
TRBV24-1	-	TRBJ2-1	many	CATSDIGPTSAGEQFF	TGTGCCACCAGTGATATTGGGCCCACTTCGGCTGGTGAGCAGTTCTTC
TRBV12-3/TRBV12-4	TRBD2	TRBJ2-3	many	CASSFRGADTQYF	TGTGCCAGCAGTTTTCGGGGGGCAGATACGCAGTATTTT
TRBV12-3/TRBV12-4	TRBD1	TRBJ2-3	many	CASSLRQGARGWADTQYF	TGTGCCAGCAGTCTCCGACAGGGGGCCCGAGGTTGGGCAGATACGCAGTATTTT
TRBV5-1	TRBD2	TRBJ2-1	few	CASSPELARNNEQFF	TGCGCCAGCAGCCCAGAACTAGCGCGAAACAATGAGCAGTTCTTC
TRBV10-3	TRBD1	TRBJ2-1	-	CAISDPGQGNGYEQFF	TGTGCCATCAGTGACCCCGGACAGGGGAATGGGTATGAGCAGTTCTTC
TRBV24-1	-	TRBJ2-2	many	CATSVTGNTGELFF	TGTGCCACCAGTGTCACAGGGAACACCGGGGAGCTGTTTTTT
TRBV7-9	-	TRBJ1-1	-	CASSLEWGTNTEAFF	TGTGCCAGCAGCTTAGAGTGGGGGACGAACACTGAAGCTTTCTTT
TRBV20-1	-	TRBJ2-5	many	CSARIGTGGEETQYF	TGCAGTGCTAGAATAGGGACTGGGGGCGAGGAGACCCAGTACTTC
TRBV10-3	TRBD2	TRBJ2-2	few	CAISEPTSDGTGELFF	TGTGCCATCAGTGAGCCAACTAGCGACGGCACCGGGGAGCTGTTTTTT
TRBV20-1	TRBD2	TRBJ2-3	few	CSGGPSGSTDTQYF	TGCAGCGGGGGGCCTAGCGGGAGCACAGATACGCAGTATTTT
TRBV5-1	TRBD1	TRBJ1-2	many	CASRPGTGDGYTF	TGCGCCAGTCGTCCCGGGACAGGGGATGGCTACACCTTC
TRBV9	TRBD2	TRBJ2-1	many	CASTRSGRAVDEQFF	TGTGCCAGCACAAGGAGCGGGAGGGCAGTCGATGAGCAGTTCTTC
TRBV5-1	-	TRBJ2-5	-	CASSFASAFQETQYF	TGCGCCAGCAGCTTTGCTAGCGCATTCCAAGAGACCCAGTACTTC
TRBV10-3	TRBD2	TRBJ2-1	-	CAIETGLAGYNEQFF	TGTGCCATCGAAACGGGACTAGCGGGATACAATGAGCAGTTCTTC
TRBV5-1	TRBD2	TRBJ2-1	many	CASSFGLAAYNEQFF	TGCGCCAGCAGCTTCGGACTAGCGGCCTACAATGAGCAGTTCTTC
TRBV4-1	TRBD2	TRBJ2-1	-	CASSQVAGLAGSYNEQFF	TGCGCCAGCAGCCAAGTCGCGGGACTAGCGGGCTCCTACAATGAGCAGTTCTTC